What follows describes a single T cell receptor (beta chain). Its specificity is not known. Germline V gives CDR1 MGHRA, CDR2 YSYEKL. V lost 2 bases and J 1 base, leaving 10 bases between the germline ends. The CDR3 has 15 amino acids. Methotrexate plus calcineurin inhibitor accompanied controls' myeloablative marrow transplants; sampling was 1 year later. Assay used: immunoSEQ multiplex PCR; TCRdb lists only in-frame clones, some missing. The data contain tens of thousands of clones, over 75% of them singletons. The entry originates in a study of T cells after posttransplantation cyclophosphamide. Study-level findings and limits: Donor CD8+ memory clones often dominated recipient blood repertoires at later times. TRB overlap between skin or GI tissue T cells and blood was limited. TRB clonality was highly associated with recipient CMV seropositivity and reactivation.

V gene TRBV4-1 combines with J gene TRBJ2-3, with a possible D match to TRBD1 (5 bases). The receptor was isolated from a female patient younger than 45 who received an allogeneic stem cell transplant from an unrelated donor, was CMV-positive, and had acute and chronic GVHD. Part of the T cell pool may stem from the graft donor. This sample comprised PBMCs, obtained roughly 390 days after allogeneic stem cell transplant with calcineurin inhibitor and methotrexate. The CDR3 sequence is CASSQLGLGTDTQYF. CDR3 in DNA: TGCGCCAGCAGCCAACTGGGGCTGGGCACAGATACGCAGTATTTT.